Given below is one T cell receptor beta chain in context. This entry is derived from a study of cytomegalovirus exposure and HLA in healthy donors. Overall study: According to later analysis, the same platform produced the roughly 130 validation and about 700 first-cohort repertoires.

Sequencing was performed with immunoSEQ multiplex PCR; in TCRdb, only in-frame clones are kept and a portion is missing. The data hold 160,000 or so clones, with roughly 84% observed a single time. Germline CDR1 is GTSNPN and CDR2 is SVGIG (reference sequence). The CDR3 has 13 amino acids. V was clipped by 8 bases and J by 8 bases; unmatched bases: 14. This clonotype was obtained from a man younger than 40 in good health and CMV-seropositive. Sequenced input: PBMCs. V is TRBV30 and J is TRBJ1-2; TRBD1 aligns across 7 bases. The CDR3 DNA follows: TGTGCCAGAGAGGGGGCTGGGGCGGGAGGCTACACCTTC. Protein sequence: CAREGAGAGGYTF.